Listed below are T cell receptor beta chains from one sample, sequenced in a study of beta chain features in type 1 diabetes. This table comes from immunoSEQ multiplex PCR, and its TCRdb copy is limited to in-frame clones, with some not included. This table holds hundreds of thousands of clones, around 10% found once. Sample: naive CD4+ T cells from blood. These receptors were collected from a woman under 30 in good health. Each CDR3 is given with its conserved first and last residue. Size tells how often a clone was seen (once, few, many) or the class of an expanded clone, and some rows leave it out.

-	TRBV19	CASSDQGRAEAFF
-	TRBV7-3	CASSSSLEVRQANVLTF
few	TRBV9	CASSVVHGGTGELFF
-	TRBV7-2	CASSAGPLANEQFF
-	TRBV5-6	CASSTGLAGETQYF
-	TRBV7-9	CASSPLSAQPQHF
-	TRBV5-4	CASSPLSGATDTQYF
few	TRBV18	CASSSPGTDTQYF
few	TRBV25-1	CASTSIFTDTQYF
few	TRBV30	CAWRGQGAGNEQFF
-	TRBV14	CASSLSGVTHSPLHF
few	TRBV29-1	CSVEDFGATEAFF
few	TRBV7-2	CASSLVTGLNEQFF
many	TRBV21-1	CASSISRLNTEAFF
few	TRBV23-1	CASSKQPGQGATDTQYF
-	TRBV4-3	CASSQLGQGLSPLHF
many	TRBV15	CATSRSRNNSPLHF
-	TRBV9	CASSVAGVNTGELFF
-	TRBV5-1	CASTTRGSADTQYF
-	TRBV7-2	CASSLAGNRGTDTQYF
-	TRBV2	CASSAEGAGANVLTF
few	TRBV4-2	CASSQVPQVNEQFF
-	TRBV13	CASSSTRDRQRGVNQPQHF
-	TRBV29-1	CSGGWWDRQETQYF
few	TRBV6-1	CASREGQGSSGANVLTF
few	TRBV18	CASSLSVGDTQYF
few	TRBV29-1	CSVRSGTGHYEQYF
-	TRBV7-2	CASSRGTSAYEQYF
-	TRBV7-9	CASSKQPTGDGYTF
-	TRBV28	CASSFQGQGSYEQYF
-	TRBV5-6	CASSLGLAYNEQFF
few	TRBV5-6	CASSSGIQIHTQYF
-	TRBV7-2	CASSFSRSSAELNNEQFF
few	TRBV5-1	CASSPWLGLGDITDTQYF
few	TRBV10-3	CAIRLAGSYEQYF
-	TRBV29-1	CSVVVQGNFDEQFF
many	TRBV29-1	CSVGKETQYF
-	TRBV5-1	CASRPGTHTDTQYF
many	TRBV9	CASSVAGQEYEKLFF
-	TRBV20-1	CSTSREETQYF
-	TRBV4-3	CASSPRALQGNEQFF
-	TRBV2	CASMSVWYTGELFF
-	TRBV9	CASSTRLSYNEQFF
few	TRBV18	CASSPGSNQPQHF
few	TRBV6-1	CASSANFRGIGGDTQYF
few	TRBV6-6	CATREETQYF
-	TRBV7-2	CASSLVGVRTDTQYF
few	TRBV10-3	CATRPGAGGEDTQYF
-	TRBV5-1	CASSLPGRSTDTQYF
few	TRBV7-3	CASSLASTAYNEQFF
-	TRBV4-3	CASSRDPTGRSYNEQFF
-	TRBV11-3	CASSPTQSYGYTF
few	TRBV6-1	CASKETGNTGELFF
few	TRBV19	CASSTKRGSSYNEQFF
-	TRBV7-9	CASSSDRDNQPQHF
few	TRBV11-2	CASSPNLGRAATEAFF
-	TRBV7-2	CASSLGVTYEQYF
-	TRBV9	CASSLGQGNEKLFF
-	TRBV7-2	CASSLQGNEQFF